One and the same sample provided the 20 T cell receptor beta chains below, sequenced in a study of early T cells in non-severe SARS-CoV-2 infection. TCRdb itself ran the 5' RACE reads through MiXCR, one entry per CDR3 protein. The profile shows about 50,000 distinct CDR3 sequences, roughly 13% of them singletons. The sequenced material came from whole blood. The receptors shown here come from an adult who was a healthcare worker with PCR-confirmed SARS-CoV-2 infection or an uninfected control (not recorded which).

Many counts were recorded for this clonotype. This chain connects TRBV7-9 to TRBJ2-4; 9 bases match TRBD2. Per germline, CDR1 SEHNR and CDR2 FQNEAQ (reference sequence). The CDR3 extends over 14 amino acids. J was trimmed by 7 bases and V by 1 base; bases with no gene match: 2. CDR3: CASSLGTSVNIQYF. DNA for the CDR3: TGTGCCAGCAGCTTAGGGACTAGCGTTAACATTCAGTACTTC.

This clonotype was found many times. The rearrangement uses TRBV20-1 and TRBJ2-1; TRBD1 might be the D (5 bases). The CDR3 extends over 14 amino acids. From germline, CDR1 is DFQATT and CDR2 SNEGSKA (reference sequence). Trimming stripped 5 bases from V and 6 bases from J, with 17 bases between. The CDR3 DNA reads TGCAGTGCTCCCCACCCAGGGAAGATCAATGAGCAGTTCTTC. Its protein product is CSAPHPGKINEQFF.

This clonotype has ten or more counts. The chain recombines TRBV7-9 with TRBJ2-7; perhaps TRBD1 as D (5 bases). V dropped 0 bases and J dropped 3 bases, with 12 bases sitting between them. The length of the CDR3 is 15 residues. Germline CDR1 is SEHNR and CDR2 is FQNEAQ (reference sequence). The CDR3 DNA is TGTGCCAGCAGCTTAGCGACAGCCCAGGGCTACGAGCAGTACTTC. It is translated as CASSLATAQGYEQYF. Complete variable domain (other parts from reference TRBV7-9 and TRBJ2-7): DTGVSQNPRHKITKRGQNVTFRCDPISEHNRLYWYRQTLGQGPEFLTYFQNEAQLEKSRLLSDRFSAERPKGSFSTLEIQRTEQGDSAMYLCASSLATAQGYEQYFGPGTRLTVT.

The rearrangement joins TRBV3-2 to TRBJ1-5; TRBD1, the D gene given by the table, was not confirmed from the DNA. TRBV3-2 is given as a pseudogene. CDR3 length: 20 amino acids. This CDR3 is CASSQEYPTREARGNQPQHF. Here the CDR3 DNA reads TGTGCCAGCAGCCAAGAGTACCCGACGAGAGAGGCGAGGGGGAATCAGCCCCAGCATTTT.

This clonotype was found many times. The chain uses TRBV28 and TRBJ2-7; D not certain. Trimming took off 2 bases at V and 6 bases at J, with 11 bases between the two ends. CDR1 and CDR2 from the germline V gene are MDHEN and SYDVKM. This CDR3 comprises 13 residues. CDR3 residues: CASSLGPPSEQYF. The CDR3 bases are TGTGCCAGCAGTTTAGGGCCTCCATCCGAGCAGTACTTC. The entire variable domain, with the rest obtained from reference TRBV28 and TRBJ2-7, is as follows: DVKVTQSSRYLVKRTGEKVFLECVQDMDHENMFWYRQDPGLGLRLIYFSYDVKMKEKGDIPEGYSVSREKKERFSLILESASTNQTSMYLCASSLGPPSEQYFGPGTRLTVT.

This clonotype has at least ten counts. V usage is TRBV20-1 and J usage is TRBJ2-1; D is undetermined. This CDR3 is built from 12 residues. Germline V CDR1 and CDR2: DFQATT, SNEGSKA (reference sequence). V was cut by 4 bases and J by 6 bases, with 10 bases left in between. As DNA, the CDR3 is TGCAGTGCTACAAGACTTAGCAATGAGCAGTTCTTC. Translation gives CSATRLSNEQFF.

This clonotype came up many times. The rearrangement joins TRBV10-3 to TRBJ1-2; 10 bases are a match to TRBD1. Germline trimming cut 8 bases from V and 8 bases from J; bases unmatched to any gene: 14. This CDR3 comprises 15 residues. CDR1 and CDR2 from the germline V gene are ENHRY and SYGVKD. As DNA, the CDR3 is TGTGCCATCCACACCCGATTGGGACAGGGGACCGGCTACACCTTC. Translated: CAIHTRLGQGTGYTF.

This clonotype was detected only a few times. The rearrangement uses TRBV30 and TRBJ1-1, with no clear D. This CDR3 is built from 13 residues. Trimming removed 0 bases at V and 0 bases at J, with 5 bases between. Germline V CDR1 and CDR2: GTSNPN, SVGIG (reference sequence). CDR3 sequence reads: CAWSVRLNTEAFF. CDR3 nucleotide sequence: TGTGCCTGGAGTGTAAGACTGAACACTGAAGCTTTCTTT.

This clonotype has at least ten counts. The J gene is TRBJ2-1, the V gene TRBV24-1; TRBD2 might be the D (5 bases). Germline CDR1 and CDR2: KGHDR and SFDVKD. Trimming took 9 bases from V and 10 from J, leaving 18 bases between them. The CDR3 runs 13 residues. The CDR3 coding sequence is TGTGCCACCGGCCGGGCTAGCAGAGGCGAGCAGTTCTTC. It translates to CATGRASRGEQFF.

The gene calls are TRBV30 and TRBJ1-1, with D uncertain. V lost 1 base, J lost 6 bases, and 9 bases lay in between. Germline CDR1 is GTSNPN and CDR2 is SVGIG (reference sequence). The CDR3 contains 12 residues. Here the CDR3 reads CAWSGRIPEAFF. As DNA, the CDR3 is TGTGCCTGGAGTGGGAGGATTCCTGAAGCTTTCTTT.

This clonotype showed up just once. The chain couples TRBV6-6 to TRBJ2-3; no firm D call. Trimming removed 7 bases at V and 0 bases at J, with 14 bases between. This CDR3 spans 15 amino acids. CDR1 MNHNY and CDR2 SVGAGI come from the germline V gene (reference sequence). This CDR3 reads CASTEDGPSTDTQYF. CDR3 DNA: TGTGCCAGCACCGAGGACGGTCCTAGCACAGATACGCAGTATTTT.

V gene TRBV24-1 combines with J gene TRBJ2-1; the match to TRBD1 covers 8 bases. J was trimmed by 4 bases and V by 2 bases; bases with no gene match: 6. Germline CDR1 KGHDR, CDR2 SFDVKD. The CDR3 runs 16 residues. CDR3 amino acids: CATSDSQGARYNEQFF. The CDR3 region has the DNA TGTGCCACCAGTGATTCCCAGGGGGCCAGATACAATGAGCAGTTCTTC.

This clonotype was detected many times. The rearrangement joins TRBV9 to TRBJ1-1; tentatively, D is TRBD1 (6 bases). Deletions cut 5 bases from V and 5 bases from J, with 19 bases between. CDR3 length: 15 residues. CDR1 is SGDLS and CDR2 is YYNGEE in the germline V gene. This CDR3 is CASSAYSGGRTEAFF. DNA for the CDR3: TGTGCCAGCAGTGCTTATTCTGGGGGCCGGACTGAAGCTTTCTTT.

This clonotype has a handful of counts. The gene calls are TRBV5-1 and TRBJ2-7; no definite D call. Trimming shortened V by 1 base and J by 1 base, and 9 bases separated the two germline ends. Germline CDR1 SGHRS, CDR2 YFSETQ. This CDR3 comprises 14 residues. This CDR3 reads CASSLSKNSYEQYF. CDR3 in DNA: TGCGCCAGCAGCTTGAGTAAGAATTCCTACGAGCAGTACTTC.

This clonotype was detected only a few times. V is TRBV6-6 and J is TRBJ2-7; 8 nucleotides line up with TRBD2. CDR1 and CDR2 from the germline V gene are MNHNY and SVGAGI (reference sequence). CDR3 size: 15 residues. V shed 2 bases, J shed 6 bases, and the junction held 9 bases outside the gene matches. The CDR3 loop reads CASSYTGTSRGEQYF. The CDR3 coding sequence is TGTGCCAGCAGTTACACCGGGACTAGTCGTGGCGAGCAGTACTTC.

This clonotype was found many times. This rearrangement joins TRBV25-1 to TRBJ2-4, with unresolved D. Per the germline V gene, CDR1 is MGHDK and CDR2 is SYGVNS. V lost 4 bases to trimming and J lost 8 bases, with 6 bases between them. The CDR3 is 11 residues long. The CDR3 protein is CASSGNHIQYF. Here the CDR3 DNA reads TGTGCCAGCAGTGGGAATCACATTCAGTACTTC.

At least ten counts were recorded for this clonotype. The rearrangement links TRBV29-1 to TRBJ2-3; D uncertain. This CDR3 is 12 amino acids long. V was cut by 4 bases and J by 4 bases, with 9 bases left in between. CDR1 is SQVTM, CDR2 ANQGSEA, per germline. The CDR3 loop reads CSVVPGPDTQYF. The CDR3 coding sequence is TGCAGCGTTGTCCCTGGCCCAGATACGCAGTATTTT.

This clonotype was seen repeatedly, ten times or more. The V call is TRBV7-8, the J call TRBJ2-3; 7 nucleotides align to TRBD1. The CDR3 consists of 15 residues. V gave up 2 bases and J gave up 3 bases; unmatched junction bases: 5. Looked up from germline, CDR1 is SGHVS and CDR2 is FQNEAQ. CDR3 DNA: TGTGCCAGCAGCTTACTGACAGGGAGTACAGATACGCAGTATTTT. It is translated as CASSLLTGSTDTQYF.

This clonotype was detected many times. This chain's CDR3 is CASSIREFYGYTF. DNA for the CDR3: TGTGCCAGTAGTATCAGGGAATTCTATGGCTACACCTTC. The chain uses TRBV19 and TRBJ1-2; D is possibly TRBD1 (5 bases). Germline CDR1 LNHDA, CDR2 SQIVND (reference sequence). Deletions cut 3 bases from V and 4 bases from J, with 9 bases between. The length of the CDR3 is 13 residues.

This chain uses TRBV7-9 with TRBJ1-2, with 8 nucleotides matching TRBD1. The V and J ends lost 5 bases and 6 bases, in that order; junction bases with no gene match: 5. Per the germline V gene, CDR1 is SEHNR and CDR2 is FQNEAQ (reference sequence). This CDR3 region has 13 residues. This chain's CDR3 is CASSLSDRDGYTF. As DNA, the CDR3 is TGTGCCAGCAGCCTCTCGGACAGGGATGGCTACACCTTC.